What follows is one T cell receptor beta chain and its context. Its antigen is undetermined. This sample was included in a study of Ad26.COV2.S vaccination and SARS-CoV-2 variants. Trimming pared 4 bases from V and 5 bases from J, leaving 9 bases between. CDR3 length: 12 residues. Germline V gene lookup returns CDR1 MRHNA and CDR2 SNTAGT. Some clones are missing from TCRdb's copy, which holds only in-frame ones; the method was immunoSEQ multiplex PCR. Among fewer than 100,000 clones listed, less than 85% were seen once. Findings of the study overall: Analyses of TCR breadth and depth may have underestimated total T cell responses. Vaccine recipients surpassed placebo recipients in spike-specific TCR breadth. Placebo recipients and vaccine recipients were similar in non-spike TCR breadth. Once vaccination had occurred, spike-specific CD8+ and CD4+ T cell responses reportedly showed substantial breadth.

The source was peripheral blood, collected after recovery from COVID-19. The sequence was obtained from a human donor who had recovered from COVID-19. V gene TRBV6-4 combines with J gene TRBJ2-7; D possibly corresponds to TRBD1 (5 bases). This chain's CDR3 is CASSGRVDEQYF. Written as DNA, the CDR3 is TGTGCCAGCAGTGGCAGGGTCGACGAGCAGTACTTC.